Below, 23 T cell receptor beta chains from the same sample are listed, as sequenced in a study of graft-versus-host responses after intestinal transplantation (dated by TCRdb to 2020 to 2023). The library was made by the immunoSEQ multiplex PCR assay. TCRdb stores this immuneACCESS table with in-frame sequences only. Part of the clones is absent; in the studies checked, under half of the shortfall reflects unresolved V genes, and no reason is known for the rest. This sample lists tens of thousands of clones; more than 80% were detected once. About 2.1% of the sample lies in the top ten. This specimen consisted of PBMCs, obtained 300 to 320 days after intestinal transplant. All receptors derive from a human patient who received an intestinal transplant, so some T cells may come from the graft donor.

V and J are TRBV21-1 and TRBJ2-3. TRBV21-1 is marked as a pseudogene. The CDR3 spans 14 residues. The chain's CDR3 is CASSNLRFTDTQYF. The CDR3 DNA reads TGTGCCAGCAGCAATTTAAGGTTCACAGATACGCAGTATTTT.

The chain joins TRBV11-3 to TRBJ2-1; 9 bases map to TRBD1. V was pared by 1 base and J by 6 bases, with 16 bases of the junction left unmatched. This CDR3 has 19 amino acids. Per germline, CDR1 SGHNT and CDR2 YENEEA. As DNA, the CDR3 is TGTGCCAGCAGCTTAGGCCGAACTTGGGGGGACAGGGTACCCAATGAGCAGTTCTTC. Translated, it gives CASSLGRTWGDRVPNEQFF.

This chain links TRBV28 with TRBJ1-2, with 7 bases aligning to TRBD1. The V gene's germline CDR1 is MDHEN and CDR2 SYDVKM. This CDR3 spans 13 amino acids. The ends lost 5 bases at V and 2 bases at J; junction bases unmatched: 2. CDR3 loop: CASSIGGNYGYTF. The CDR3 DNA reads TGTGCCAGCAGTATAGGGGGCAACTATGGCTACACCTTC.

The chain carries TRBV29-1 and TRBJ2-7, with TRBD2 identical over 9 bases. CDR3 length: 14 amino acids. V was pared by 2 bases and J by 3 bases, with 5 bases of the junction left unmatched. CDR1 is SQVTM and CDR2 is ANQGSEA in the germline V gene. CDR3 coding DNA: TGCAGCGTTGAAATGGCGGGAGGGGACTACGAGCAGTACTTC. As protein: CSVEMAGGDYEQYF.

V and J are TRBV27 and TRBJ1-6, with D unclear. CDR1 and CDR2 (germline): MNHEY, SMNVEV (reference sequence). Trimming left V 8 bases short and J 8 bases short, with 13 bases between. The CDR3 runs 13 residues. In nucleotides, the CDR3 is TGTGCCAGCGGGGAGGCTCTATATTCACCCCTCCACTTT. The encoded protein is CASGEALYSPLHF.

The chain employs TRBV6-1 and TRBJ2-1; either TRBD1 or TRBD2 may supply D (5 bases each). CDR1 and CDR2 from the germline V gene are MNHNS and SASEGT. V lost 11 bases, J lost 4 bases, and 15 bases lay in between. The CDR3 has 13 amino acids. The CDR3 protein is CAAPGTAYNEQFF. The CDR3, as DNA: TGTGCCGCGCCCGGGACGGCTTACAATGAGCAGTTCTTC.

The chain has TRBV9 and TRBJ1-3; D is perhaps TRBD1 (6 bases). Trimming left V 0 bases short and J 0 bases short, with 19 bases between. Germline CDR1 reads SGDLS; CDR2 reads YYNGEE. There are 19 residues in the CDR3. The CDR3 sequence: CASSVGGGRRGISGNTIYF. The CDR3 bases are TGTGCCAGCAGCGTAGGAGGAGGGAGAAGGGGGATCTCTGGAAACACCATATATTTT.

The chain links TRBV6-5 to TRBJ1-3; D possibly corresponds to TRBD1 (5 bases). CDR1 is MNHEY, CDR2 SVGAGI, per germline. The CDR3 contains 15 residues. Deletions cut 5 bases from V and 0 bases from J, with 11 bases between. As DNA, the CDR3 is TGTGCCAGCAGTGGGACTGCCAGCTCTGGAAACACCATATATTTT. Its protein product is CASSGTASSGNTIYF.

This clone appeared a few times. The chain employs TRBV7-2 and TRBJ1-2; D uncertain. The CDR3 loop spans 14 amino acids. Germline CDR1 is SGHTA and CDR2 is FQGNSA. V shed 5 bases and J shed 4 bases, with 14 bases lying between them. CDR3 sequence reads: CASSQGWQLYGYTF. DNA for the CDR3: TGTGCCAGCAGCCAAGGATGGCAGCTCTATGGCTACACCTTC. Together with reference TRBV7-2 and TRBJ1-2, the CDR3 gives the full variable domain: GAGVSQSPSNKVTEKGKDVELRCDPISGHTALYWYRQSLGQGLEFLIYFQGNSAPDKSGLPSDRFSAERTGGSVSTLTIQRTQQEDSAVYLCASSQGWQLYGYTFGSGTRLTVV.

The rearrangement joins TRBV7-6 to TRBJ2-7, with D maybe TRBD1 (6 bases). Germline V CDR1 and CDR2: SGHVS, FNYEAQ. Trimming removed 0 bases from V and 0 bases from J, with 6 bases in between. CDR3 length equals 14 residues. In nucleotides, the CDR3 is TGTGCCAGCAGCTTAGCAGGGGGCTCCTACGAGCAGTACTTC. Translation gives CASSLAGGSYEQYF.

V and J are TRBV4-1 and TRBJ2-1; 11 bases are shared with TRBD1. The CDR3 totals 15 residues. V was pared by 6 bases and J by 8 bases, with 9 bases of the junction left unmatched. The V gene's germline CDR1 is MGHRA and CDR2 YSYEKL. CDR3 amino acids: CASSTGTGGLDEQFF. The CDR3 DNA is TGCGCCAGCAGTACCGGGACAGGGGGTTTGGATGAGCAGTTCTTC.

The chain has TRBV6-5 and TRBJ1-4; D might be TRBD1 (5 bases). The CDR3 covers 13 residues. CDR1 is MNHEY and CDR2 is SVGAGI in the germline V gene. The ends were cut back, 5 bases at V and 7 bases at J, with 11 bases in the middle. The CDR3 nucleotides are TGTGCCAGCAGTCCAGGGACGCCTGAAAAACTGTTTTTT. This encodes CASSPGTPEKLFF.

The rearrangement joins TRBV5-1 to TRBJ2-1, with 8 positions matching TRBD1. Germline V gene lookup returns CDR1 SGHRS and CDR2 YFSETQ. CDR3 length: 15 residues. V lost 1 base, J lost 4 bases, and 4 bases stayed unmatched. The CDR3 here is CASSLTRQGYNEQFF. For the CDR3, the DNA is TGCGCCAGCAGCTTGACCCGACAGGGGTACAATGAGCAGTTCTTC.

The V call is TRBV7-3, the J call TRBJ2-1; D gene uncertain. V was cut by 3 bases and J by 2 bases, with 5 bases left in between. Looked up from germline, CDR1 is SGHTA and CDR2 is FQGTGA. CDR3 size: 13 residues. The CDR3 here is CASSLGTYNEQFF. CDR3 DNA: TGTGCCAGCAGCTTGGGGACCTACAATGAGCAGTTCTTC. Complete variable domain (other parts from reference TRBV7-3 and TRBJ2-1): GAGVSQTPSNKVTEKGKYVELRCDPISGHTALYWYRQSLGQGPEFLIYFQGTGAADDSGLPNDRFFAVRPEGSVSTLKIQRTERGDSAVYLCASSLGTYNEQFFGPGTRLTVL.

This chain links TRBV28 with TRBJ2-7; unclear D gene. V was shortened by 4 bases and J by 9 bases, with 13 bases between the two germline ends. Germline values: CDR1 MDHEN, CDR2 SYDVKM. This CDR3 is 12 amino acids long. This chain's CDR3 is CASSSPPTRQYF. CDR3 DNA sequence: TGTGCCAGCAGTTCCCCACCGACAAGGCAGTACTTC.

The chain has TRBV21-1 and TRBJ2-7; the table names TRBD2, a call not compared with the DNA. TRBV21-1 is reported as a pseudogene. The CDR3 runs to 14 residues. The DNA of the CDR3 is TGTGCCAGCAGCAAGCGGGACGGCTCCTACGAGCAGTACTTC. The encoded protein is CASSKRDGSYEQYF.

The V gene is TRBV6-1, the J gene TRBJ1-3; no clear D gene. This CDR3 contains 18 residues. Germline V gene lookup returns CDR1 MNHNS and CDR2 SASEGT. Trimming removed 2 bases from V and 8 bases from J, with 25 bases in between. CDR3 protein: CASSETKRALLREHTIYF. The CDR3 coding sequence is TGTGCCAGCAGTGAAACGAAGAGGGCCCTTTTGCGTGAGCACACCATATATTTT.

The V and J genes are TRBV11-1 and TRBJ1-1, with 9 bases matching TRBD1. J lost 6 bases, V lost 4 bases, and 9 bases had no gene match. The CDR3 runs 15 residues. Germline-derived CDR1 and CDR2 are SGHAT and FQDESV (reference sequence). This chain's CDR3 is CASSSVSGQGAEAFF. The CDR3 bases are TGTGCCAGCAGCTCCGTCTCGGGACAGGGAGCTGAAGCTTTCTTT.

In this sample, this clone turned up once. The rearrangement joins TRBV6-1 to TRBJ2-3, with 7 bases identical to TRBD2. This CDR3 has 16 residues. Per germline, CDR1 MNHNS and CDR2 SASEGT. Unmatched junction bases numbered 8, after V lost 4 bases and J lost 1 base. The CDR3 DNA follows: TGTGCCAGCAGTGGCCGGGAGGAGGTGGGCACAGATACGCAGTATTTT. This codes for CASSGREEVGTDTQYF.

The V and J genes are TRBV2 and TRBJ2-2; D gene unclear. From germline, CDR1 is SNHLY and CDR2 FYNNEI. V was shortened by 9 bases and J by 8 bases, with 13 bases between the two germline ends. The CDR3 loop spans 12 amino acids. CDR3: CAREARSGELFF. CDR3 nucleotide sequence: TGTGCCAGAGAGGCCCGTTCGGGGGAGCTGTTTTTT. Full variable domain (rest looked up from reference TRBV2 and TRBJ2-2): EPEVTQTPSHQVTQMGQEVILRCVPISNHLYFYWYRQILGQKVEFLVSFYNNEISEKSEIFDDQFSVERPDGSNFTLKIRSTKLEDSAMYFCAREARSGELFFGEGSRLTVL.

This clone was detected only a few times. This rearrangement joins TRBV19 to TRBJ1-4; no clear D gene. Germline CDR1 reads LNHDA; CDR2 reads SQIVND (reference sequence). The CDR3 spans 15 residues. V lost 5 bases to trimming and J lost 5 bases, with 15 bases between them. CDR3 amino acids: CASSDNGVANEKLFF. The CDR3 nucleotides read TGTGCCAGTAGTGACAACGGGGTGGCAAATGAAAAACTGTTTTTT.

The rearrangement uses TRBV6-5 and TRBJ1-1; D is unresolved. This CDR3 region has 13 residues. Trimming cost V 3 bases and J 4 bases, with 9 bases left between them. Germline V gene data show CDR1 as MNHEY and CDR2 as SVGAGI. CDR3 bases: TGTGCCAGCAGTTATGGGGTAGCCACTGAAGCTTTCTTT. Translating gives CASSYGVATEAFF.

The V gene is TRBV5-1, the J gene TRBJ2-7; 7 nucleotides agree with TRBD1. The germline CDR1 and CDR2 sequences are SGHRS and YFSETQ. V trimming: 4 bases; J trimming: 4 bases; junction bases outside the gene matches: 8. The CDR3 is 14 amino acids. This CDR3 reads CASSGTEVLYEQYF. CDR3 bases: TGCGCCAGCAGCGGGACAGAGGTTCTATACGAGCAGTACTTC.